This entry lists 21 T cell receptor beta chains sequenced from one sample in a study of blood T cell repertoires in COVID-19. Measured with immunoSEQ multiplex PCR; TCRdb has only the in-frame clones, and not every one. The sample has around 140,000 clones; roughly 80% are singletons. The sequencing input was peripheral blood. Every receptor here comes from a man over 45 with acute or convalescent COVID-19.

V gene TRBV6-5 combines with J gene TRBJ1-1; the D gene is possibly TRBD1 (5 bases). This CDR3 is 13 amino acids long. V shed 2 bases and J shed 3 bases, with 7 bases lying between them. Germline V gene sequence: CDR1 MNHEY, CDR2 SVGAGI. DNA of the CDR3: TGTGCCAGCAGTTACGAAGGGGACACTGAAGCTTTCTTT. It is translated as CASSYEGDTEAFF.

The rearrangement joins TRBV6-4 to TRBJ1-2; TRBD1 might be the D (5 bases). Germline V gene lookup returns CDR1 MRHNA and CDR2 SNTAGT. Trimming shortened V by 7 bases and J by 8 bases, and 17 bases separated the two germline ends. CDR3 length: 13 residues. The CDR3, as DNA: TGTGCCAGCATTTGGGGGGGAGAAACCGGCTACACCTTC. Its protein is CASIWGGETGYTF.

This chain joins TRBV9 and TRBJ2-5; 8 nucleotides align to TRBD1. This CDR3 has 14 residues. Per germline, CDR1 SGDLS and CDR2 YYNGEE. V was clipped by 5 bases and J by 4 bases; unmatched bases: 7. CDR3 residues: CASRSDRDVETQYF. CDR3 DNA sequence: TGTGCCAGCAGGTCGGACAGGGACGTAGAGACCCAGTACTTC. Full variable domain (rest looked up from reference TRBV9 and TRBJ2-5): DSGVTQTPKHLITATGQRVTLRCSPRSGDLSVYWYQQSLDQGLQFLIQYYNGEERAKGNILERFSAQQFPDLHSELNLSSLELGDSALYFCASRSDRDVETQYFGPGTRLLVL.

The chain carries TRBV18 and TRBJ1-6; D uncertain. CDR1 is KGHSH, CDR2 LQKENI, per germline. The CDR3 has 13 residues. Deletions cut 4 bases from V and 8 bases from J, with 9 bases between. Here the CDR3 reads CASSQAGDSPLHF. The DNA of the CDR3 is TGTGCCAGCTCACAGGCCGGGGATTCACCCCTCCACTTT.

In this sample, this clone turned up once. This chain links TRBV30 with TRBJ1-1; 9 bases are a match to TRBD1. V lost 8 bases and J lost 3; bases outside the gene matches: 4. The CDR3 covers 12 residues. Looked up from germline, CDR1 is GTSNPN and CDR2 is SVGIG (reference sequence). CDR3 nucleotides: TGTGCCGGGACAGGGTGGGACACTGAAGCTTTCTTT. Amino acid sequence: CAGTGWDTEAFF. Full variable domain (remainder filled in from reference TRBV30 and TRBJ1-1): SQTIHQWPATLVQPVGSPLSLECTVEGTSNPNLYWYRQAAGRGLQLLFYSVGIGQISSEVPQNLSASRPQDRQFILSSKKLLLSDSGFYLCAGTGWDTEAFFGQGTRLTVV.

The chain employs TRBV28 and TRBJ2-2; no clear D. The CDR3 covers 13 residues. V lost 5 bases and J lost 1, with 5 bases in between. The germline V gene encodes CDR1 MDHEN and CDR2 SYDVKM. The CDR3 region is CASSAGNTGELFF. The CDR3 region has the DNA TGTGCCAGCAGTGCAGGGAACACCGGGGAGCTGTTTTTT.

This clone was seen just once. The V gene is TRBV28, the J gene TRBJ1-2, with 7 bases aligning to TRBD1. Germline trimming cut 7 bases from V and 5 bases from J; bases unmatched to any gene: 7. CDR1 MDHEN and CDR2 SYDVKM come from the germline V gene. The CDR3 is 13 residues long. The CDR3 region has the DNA TGTGCCAGCAATGGGGGACAGACATATGGCTACACCTTC. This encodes CASNGGQTYGYTF.

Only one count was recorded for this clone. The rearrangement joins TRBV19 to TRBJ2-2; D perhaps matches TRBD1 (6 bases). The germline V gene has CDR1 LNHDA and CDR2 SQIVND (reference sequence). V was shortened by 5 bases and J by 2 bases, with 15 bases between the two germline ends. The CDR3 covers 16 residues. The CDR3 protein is CASSRRTARNTGELFF. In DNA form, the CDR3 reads TGTGCCAGTAGTCGTAGGACAGCGAGAAACACCGGGGAGCTGTTTTTT.

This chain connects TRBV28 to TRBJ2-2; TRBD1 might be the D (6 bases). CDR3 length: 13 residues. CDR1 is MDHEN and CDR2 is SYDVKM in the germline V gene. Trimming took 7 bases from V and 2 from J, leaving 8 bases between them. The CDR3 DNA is TGTGCCAGCATAGGGGGAAACACCGGGGAGCTGTTTTTT. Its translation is CASIGGNTGELFF.

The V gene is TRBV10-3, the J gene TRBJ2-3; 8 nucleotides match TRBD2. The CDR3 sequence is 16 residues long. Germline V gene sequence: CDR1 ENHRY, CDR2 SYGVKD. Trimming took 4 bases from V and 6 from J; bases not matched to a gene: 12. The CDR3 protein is CAISGSSGPSGDTQYF. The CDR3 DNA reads TGTGCCATCAGTGGGTCTAGCGGGCCCAGCGGGGATACGCAGTATTTT.

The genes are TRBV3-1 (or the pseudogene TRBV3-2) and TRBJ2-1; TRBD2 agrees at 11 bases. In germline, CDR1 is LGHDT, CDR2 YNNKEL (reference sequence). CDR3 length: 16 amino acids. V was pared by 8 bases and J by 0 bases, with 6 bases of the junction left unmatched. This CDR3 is CASCLAGGSSYNEQFF. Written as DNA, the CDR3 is TGTGCCAGCTGCCTAGCGGGGGGCAGCTCCTACAATGAGCAGTTCTTC.

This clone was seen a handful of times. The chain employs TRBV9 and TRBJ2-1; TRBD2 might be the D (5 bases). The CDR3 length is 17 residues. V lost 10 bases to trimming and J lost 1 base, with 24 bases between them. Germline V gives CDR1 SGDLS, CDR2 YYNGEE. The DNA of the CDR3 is TGTGCCTGCGATAGGGAGCAAGTTACGGGATCCTACAATGAGCAGTTCTTC. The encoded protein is CACDREQVTGSYNEQFF.

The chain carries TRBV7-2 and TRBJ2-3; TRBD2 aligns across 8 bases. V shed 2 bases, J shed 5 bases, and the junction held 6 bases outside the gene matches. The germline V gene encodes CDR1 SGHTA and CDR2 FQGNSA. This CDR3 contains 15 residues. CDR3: CASSLPRTSQDTQYF. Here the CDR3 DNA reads TGTGCCAGCAGCTTACCTCGGACTAGCCAAGATACGCAGTATTTT.

Written as DNA, the CDR3 is TGCGCCAGCAGACTCACAGGGGGCGATTGGGAAGAGACCCAGTACTTC. The encoded protein is CASRLTGGDWEETQYF. The V call is TRBV5-1, the J call TRBJ2-5, with 9 positions matching TRBD1. The CDR3 has 16 residues. J lost 3 bases, V lost 5 bases, and 11 bases had no gene match. The germline gives CDR1 SGHRS, CDR2 YFSETQ.

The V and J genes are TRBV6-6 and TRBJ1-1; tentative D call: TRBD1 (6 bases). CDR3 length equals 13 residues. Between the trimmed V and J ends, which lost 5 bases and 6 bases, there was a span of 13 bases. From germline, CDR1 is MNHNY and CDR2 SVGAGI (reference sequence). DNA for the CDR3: TGTGCCAGCAGTCCCAACAGGGCCTCTGAAGCTTTCTTT. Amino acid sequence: CASSPNRASEAFF.

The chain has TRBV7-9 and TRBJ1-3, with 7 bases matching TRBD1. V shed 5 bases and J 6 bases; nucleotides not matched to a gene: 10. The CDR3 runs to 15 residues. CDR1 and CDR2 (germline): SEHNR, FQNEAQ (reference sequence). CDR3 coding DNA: TGTGCCAGCAGCACCGACAGGGAGGCAGAAAACACCATATATTTT. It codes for CASSTDREAENTIYF.

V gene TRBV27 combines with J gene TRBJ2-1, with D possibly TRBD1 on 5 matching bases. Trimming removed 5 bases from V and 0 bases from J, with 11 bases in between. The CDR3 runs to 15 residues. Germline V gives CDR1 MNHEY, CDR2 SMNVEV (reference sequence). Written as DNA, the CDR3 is TGTGCCAGCAGTCCAAGGGGCCCCTCCTACAATGAGCAGTTCTTC. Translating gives CASSPRGPSYNEQFF.

The CDR3 DNA is TGTGCCAGCAGCTTAGGGCAGGGGGAGACAGATACGCAGTATTTT. This translates into CASSLGQGETDTQYF. The chain recombines TRBV13 with TRBJ2-3; 7 nucleotides align to TRBD1. This CDR3 region has 15 residues. Germline V gene data show CDR1 as PRHDT and CDR2 as FYEKMQ (reference sequence). Germline trimming cut 0 bases from V and 3 bases from J; bases unmatched to any gene: 3.

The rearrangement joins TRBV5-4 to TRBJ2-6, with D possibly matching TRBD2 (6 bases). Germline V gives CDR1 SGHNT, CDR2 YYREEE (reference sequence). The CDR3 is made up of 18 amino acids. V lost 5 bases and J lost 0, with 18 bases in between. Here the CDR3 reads CASSAPGLTSSGANVLTF. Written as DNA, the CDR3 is TGTGCCAGCAGTGCCCCGGGACTGACGAGCTCTGGGGCCAACGTCCTGACTTTC. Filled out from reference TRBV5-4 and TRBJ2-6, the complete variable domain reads ETGVTQSPTHLIKTRGQQVTLRCSSQSGHNTVSWYQQALGQGPQFIFQYYREEENGRGNFPPRFSGLQFPNYSSELNVNALELDDSALYLCASSAPGLTSSGANVLTFGAGSRLTVL.

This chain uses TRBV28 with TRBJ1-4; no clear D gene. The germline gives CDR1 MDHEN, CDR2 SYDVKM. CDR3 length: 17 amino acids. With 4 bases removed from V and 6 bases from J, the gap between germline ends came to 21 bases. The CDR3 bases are TGTGCCAGCAGTTCATTTTCTCTCCGGGGAATGGATGAAAAACTGTTTTTT. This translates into CASSSFSLRGMDEKLFF.

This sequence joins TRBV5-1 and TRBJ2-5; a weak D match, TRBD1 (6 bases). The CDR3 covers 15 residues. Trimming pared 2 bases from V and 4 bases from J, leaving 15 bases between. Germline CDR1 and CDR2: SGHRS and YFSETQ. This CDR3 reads CASSFVPQGRETQYF. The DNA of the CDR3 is TGCGCCAGCAGCTTTGTTCCCCAGGGGAGAGAGACCCAGTACTTC.